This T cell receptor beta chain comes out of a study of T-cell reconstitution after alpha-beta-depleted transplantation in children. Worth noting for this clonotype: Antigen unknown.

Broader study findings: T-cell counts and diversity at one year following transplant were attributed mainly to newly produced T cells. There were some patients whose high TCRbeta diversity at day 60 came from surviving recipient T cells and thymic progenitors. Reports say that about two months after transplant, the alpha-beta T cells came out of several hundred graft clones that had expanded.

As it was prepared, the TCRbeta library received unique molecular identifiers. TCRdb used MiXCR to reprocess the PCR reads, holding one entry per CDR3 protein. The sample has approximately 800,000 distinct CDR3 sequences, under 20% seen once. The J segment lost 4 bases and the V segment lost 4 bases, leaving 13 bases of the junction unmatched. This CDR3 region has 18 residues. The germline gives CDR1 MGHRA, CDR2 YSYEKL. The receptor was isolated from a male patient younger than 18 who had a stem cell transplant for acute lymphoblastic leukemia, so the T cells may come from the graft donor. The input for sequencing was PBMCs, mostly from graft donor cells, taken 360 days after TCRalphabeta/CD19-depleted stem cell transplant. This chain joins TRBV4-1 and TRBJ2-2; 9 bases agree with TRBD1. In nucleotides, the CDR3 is TGCGCCAGCAGCCTTGCAGGCCACAGGGGGCTGTTCACCGGGGAGCTGTTTTTT. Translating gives CASSLAGHRGLFTGELFF.